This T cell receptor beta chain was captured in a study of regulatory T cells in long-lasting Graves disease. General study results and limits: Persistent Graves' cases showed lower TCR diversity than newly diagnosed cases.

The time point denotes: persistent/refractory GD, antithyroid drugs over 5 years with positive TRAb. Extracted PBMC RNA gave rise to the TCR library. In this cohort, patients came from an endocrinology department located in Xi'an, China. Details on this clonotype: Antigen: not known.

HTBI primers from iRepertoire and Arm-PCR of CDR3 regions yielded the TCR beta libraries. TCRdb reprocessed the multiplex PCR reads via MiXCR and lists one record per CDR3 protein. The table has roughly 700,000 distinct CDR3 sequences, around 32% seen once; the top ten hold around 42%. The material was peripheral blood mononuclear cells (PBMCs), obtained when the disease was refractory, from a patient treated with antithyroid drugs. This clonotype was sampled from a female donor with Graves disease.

The CDR3, as DNA: TGTGCCAGCACCTTTTGGACGGAGTATAATTCACCCCTCCACTTT. This gives the protein CASTFWTEYNSPLHF. The rearrangement joins TRBV7-2 to TRBJ1-6; D remains ambiguous. The germline V gene encodes CDR1 SGHTA and CDR2 FQGNSA. V was pared by 7 bases and J by 4 bases, with 14 bases between. CDR3 length: 15 residues.